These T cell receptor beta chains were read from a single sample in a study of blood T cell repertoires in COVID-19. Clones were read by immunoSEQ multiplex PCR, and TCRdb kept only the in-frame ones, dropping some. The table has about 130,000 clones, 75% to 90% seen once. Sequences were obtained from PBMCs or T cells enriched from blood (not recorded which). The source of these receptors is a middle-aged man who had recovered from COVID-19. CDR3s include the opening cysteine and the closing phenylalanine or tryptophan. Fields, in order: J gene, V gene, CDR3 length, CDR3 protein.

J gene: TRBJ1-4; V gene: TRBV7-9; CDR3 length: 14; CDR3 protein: CASSLSGAEEKLFF
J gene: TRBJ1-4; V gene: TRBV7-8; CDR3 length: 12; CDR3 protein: CASSLREGSLFF
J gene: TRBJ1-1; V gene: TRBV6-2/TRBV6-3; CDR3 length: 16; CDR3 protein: CASSYSRTGPGTEAFF
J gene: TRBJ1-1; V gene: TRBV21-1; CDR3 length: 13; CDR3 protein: CASSPGQGALAFF
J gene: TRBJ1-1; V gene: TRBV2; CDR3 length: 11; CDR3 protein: CASREDREAFF
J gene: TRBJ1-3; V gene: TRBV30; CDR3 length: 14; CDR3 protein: CAWSVRGRGNTIYF
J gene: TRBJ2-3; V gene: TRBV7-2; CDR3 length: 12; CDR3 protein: CASRPGLASPYF
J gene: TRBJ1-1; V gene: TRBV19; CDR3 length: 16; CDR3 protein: CASSRRGTGLNTEAFF
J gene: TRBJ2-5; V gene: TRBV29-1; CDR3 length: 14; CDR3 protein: CSVLRAGGTETQYF
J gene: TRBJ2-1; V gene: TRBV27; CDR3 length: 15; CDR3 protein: CASRDIAGGFNEQFF
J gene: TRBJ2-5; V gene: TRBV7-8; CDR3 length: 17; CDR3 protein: CASSPWTSGGIRETQYF
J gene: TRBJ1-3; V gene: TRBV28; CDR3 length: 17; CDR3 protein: CASSLWDRASSGNTIYF
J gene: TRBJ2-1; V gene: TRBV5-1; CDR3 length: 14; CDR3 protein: CASLPGRGNNEQFF
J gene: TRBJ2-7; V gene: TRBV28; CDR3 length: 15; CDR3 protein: CASSPPGDSSYEQYF
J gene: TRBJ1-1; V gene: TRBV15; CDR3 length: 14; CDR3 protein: CATSRDRMNTEAFF
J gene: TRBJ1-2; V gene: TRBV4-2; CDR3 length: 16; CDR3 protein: CASSQESNRGGYGYTF
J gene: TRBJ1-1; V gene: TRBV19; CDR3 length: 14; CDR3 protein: CASSIDRRGTTAFF
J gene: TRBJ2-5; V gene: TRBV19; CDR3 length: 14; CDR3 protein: CASSIQGIQETQYF
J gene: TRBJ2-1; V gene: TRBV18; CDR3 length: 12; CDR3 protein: CASAEIHNEQFF
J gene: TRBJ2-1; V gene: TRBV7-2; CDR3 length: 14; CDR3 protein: CASSLLAGAGVQFF
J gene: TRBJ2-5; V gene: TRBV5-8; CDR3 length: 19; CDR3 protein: CASSALYGEGASGVETQYF
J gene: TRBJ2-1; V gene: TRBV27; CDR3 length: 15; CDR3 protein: CASSLNKGAYNEQFF
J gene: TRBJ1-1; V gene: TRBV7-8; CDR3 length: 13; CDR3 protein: CASSFVTGTEAFF
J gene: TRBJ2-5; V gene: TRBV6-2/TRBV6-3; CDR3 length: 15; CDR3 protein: CASSYSGGSQETQYF
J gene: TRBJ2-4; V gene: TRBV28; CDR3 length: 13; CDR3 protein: CASSLEGVNIQYF
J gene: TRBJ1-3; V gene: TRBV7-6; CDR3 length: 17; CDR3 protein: CASSLNGEALSGNTIYF
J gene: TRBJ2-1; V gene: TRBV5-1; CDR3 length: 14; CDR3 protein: CASITGPTGNEQFF